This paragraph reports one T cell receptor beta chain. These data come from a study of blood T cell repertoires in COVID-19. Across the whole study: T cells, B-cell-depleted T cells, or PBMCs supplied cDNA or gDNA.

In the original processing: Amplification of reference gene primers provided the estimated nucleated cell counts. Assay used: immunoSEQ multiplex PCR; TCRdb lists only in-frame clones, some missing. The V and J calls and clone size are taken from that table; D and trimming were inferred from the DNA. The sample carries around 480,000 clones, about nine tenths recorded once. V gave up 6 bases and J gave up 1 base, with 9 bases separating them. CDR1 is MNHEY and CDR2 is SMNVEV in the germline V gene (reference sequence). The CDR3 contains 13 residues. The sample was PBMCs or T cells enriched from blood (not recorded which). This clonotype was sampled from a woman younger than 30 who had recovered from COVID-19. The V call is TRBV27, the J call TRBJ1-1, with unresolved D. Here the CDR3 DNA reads TGTGCCAGCAGATATTGGAGGAACACTGAAGCTTTCTTT. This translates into CASRYWRNTEAFF.